This T cell receptor beta chain was captured in a study of blood T cell repertoires in COVID-19. The assay was immunoSEQ multiplex PCR, and TCRdb's table has in-frame clones only and misses some. The sample lists 130,000 to 150,000 clones, approximately 80% occurring once. This CDR3 region has 15 residues. The V and J ends lost 4 bases and 4 bases respectively, with 16 bases between them. CDR1 is ENHRY and CDR2 is SYGVKD in the germline V gene. This clone was seen a single time. The sequence was obtained from a woman in her thirties or forties with active or convalescent COVID-19. Sequencing was carried out using peripheral blood. The chain employs TRBV10-3 and TRBJ1-1; no clear D gene. CDR3 nucleotides: TGTGCCATCAGTGCGGCAGGCGTGGTGAGCACTGAAGCTTTCTTT. It is translated as CAISAAGVVSTEAFF.